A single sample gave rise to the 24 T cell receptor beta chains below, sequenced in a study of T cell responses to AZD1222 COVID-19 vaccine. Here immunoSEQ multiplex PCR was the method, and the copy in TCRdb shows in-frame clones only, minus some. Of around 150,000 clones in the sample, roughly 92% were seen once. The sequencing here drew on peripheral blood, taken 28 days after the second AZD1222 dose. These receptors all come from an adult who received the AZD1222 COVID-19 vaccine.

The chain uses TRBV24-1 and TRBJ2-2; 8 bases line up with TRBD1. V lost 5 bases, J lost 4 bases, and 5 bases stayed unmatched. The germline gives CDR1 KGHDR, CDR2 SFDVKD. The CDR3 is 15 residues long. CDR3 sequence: CATSGGQGGTGELFF. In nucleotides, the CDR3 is TGTGCCACCAGTGGTGGACAGGGTGGCACCGGGGAGCTGTTTTTT.

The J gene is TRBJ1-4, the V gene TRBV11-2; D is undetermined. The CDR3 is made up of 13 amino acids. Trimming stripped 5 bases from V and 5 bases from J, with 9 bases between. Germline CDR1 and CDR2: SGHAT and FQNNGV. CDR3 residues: CASSLPVNEKLFF. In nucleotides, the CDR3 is TGTGCCAGCAGCCTTCCGGTGAATGAAAAACTGTTTTTT.

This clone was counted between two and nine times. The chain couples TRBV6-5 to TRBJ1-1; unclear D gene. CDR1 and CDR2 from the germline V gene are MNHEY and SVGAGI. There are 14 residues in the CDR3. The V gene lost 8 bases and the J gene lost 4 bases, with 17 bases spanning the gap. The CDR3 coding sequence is TGTGCCAGCGACCGAGGATTTGAGGGCACTGAAGCTTTCTTT. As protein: CASDRGFEGTEAFF.

CDR3 bases: TGTGCCAGCAGCAGGAATTCCATGAACACTGAAGCTTTCTTT. Translated, it gives CASSRNSMNTEAFF. The chain uses TRBV6-2 or TRBV6-3 and TRBJ1-1; no definite D call. V lost 6 bases and J 0 bases, leaving 11 bases between the germline ends. The CDR3 runs 14 residues. Germline V gene sequence: CDR1 MNHEY, CDR2 SVGEGT.

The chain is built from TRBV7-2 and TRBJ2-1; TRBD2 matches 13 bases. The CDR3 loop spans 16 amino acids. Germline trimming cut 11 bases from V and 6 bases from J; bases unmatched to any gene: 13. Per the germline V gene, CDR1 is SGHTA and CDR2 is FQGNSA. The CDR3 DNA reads TGTGCCCTCGGGACTAGCGGGACCATACGGGGCAATGAGCAGTTCTTC. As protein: CALGTSGTIRGNEQFF.

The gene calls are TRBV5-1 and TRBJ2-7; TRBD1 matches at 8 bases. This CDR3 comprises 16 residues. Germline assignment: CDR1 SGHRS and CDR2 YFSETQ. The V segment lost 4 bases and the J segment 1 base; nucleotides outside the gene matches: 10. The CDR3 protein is CASSRGSRQGSYEQYF. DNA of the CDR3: TGCGCCAGCAGCCGGGGGTCTCGACAGGGGTCCTACGAGCAGTACTTC.

The CDR3 protein is CSVEGGGRSYNEQFF. The CDR3 DNA follows: TGCAGCGTTGAAGGGGGCGGGAGGTCCTACAATGAGCAGTTCTTC. This chain connects TRBV29-1 to TRBJ2-1, with TRBD2 matching over 8 bases. Trimming at V came to 1 base and at J to 1 base, leaving 3 bases not matched to a gene. Germline CDR1 is SQVTM and CDR2 is ANQGSEA. CDR3 length: 15 residues.

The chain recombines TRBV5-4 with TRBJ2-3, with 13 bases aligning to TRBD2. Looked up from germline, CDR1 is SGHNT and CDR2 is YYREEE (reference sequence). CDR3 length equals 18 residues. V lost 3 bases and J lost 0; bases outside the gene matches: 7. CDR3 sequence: CASSSGLAGRRSTDTQYF. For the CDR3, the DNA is TGTGCCAGCAGCTCGGGACTAGCGGGACGACGCAGCACAGATACGCAGTATTTT.

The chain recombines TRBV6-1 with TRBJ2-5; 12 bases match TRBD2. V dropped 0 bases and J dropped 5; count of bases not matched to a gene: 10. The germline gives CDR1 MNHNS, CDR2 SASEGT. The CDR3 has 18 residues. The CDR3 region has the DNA TGTGCCAGCAGTGAAGCGGTCGGACTAGCGGGGTATGGGGAGACCCAGTACTTC. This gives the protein CASSEAVGLAGYGETQYF.

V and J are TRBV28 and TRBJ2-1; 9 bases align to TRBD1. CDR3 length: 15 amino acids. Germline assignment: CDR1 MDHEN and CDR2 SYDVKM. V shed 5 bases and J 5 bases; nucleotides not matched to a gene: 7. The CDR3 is CASSAPGQGHNEQFF. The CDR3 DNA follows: TGTGCCAGCAGTGCCCCGGGACAGGGCCACAATGAGCAGTTCTTC.

DNA of the CDR3: TGTGCCAGCAGTGAATGGCTGAACACTGAAGCTTTCTTT. Residues: CASSEWLNTEAFF. The chain links TRBV2 to TRBJ1-1; D not certain. This CDR3 region has 13 residues. Germline CDR1 reads SNHLY; CDR2 reads FYNNEI. Between the trimmed V and J ends, which lost 2 bases and 0 bases, there was a span of 4 bases.

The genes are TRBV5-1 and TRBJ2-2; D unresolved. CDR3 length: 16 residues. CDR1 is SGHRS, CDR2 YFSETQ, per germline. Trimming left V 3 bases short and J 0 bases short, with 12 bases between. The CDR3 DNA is TGCGCCAGCAGCTCTCTAGGTCAAGCGAACACCGGGGAGCTGTTTTTT. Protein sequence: CASSSLGQANTGELFF.

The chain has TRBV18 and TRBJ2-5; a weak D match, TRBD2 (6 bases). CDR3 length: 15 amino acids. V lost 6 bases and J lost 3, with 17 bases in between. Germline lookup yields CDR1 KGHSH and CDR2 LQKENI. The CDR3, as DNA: TGTGCCAGCTCGTCAGGGATAGGCGGGGAAGAGACCCAGTACTTC. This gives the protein CASSSGIGGEETQYF. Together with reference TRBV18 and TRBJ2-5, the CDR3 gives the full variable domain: NAGVMQNPRHLVRRRGQEARLRCSPMKGHSHVYWYRQLPEEGLKFMVYLQKENIIDESGMPKERFSAEFPKEGPSILRIQQVVRGDSAAYFCASSSGIGGEETQYFGPGTRLLVL.

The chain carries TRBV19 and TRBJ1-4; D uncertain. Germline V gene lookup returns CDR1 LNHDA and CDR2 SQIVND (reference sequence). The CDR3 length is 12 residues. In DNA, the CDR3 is TGTGGTTCGAGGGAGCGGGGAGAAAAACTGTTTTTT. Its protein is CGSRERGEKLFF.

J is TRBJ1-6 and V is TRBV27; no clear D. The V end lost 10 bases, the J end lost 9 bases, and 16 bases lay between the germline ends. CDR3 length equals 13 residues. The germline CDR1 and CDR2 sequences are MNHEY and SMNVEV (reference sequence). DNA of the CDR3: TGTGCCACCATGCCGGCTCGGGGTTCACCCCTCCACTTT. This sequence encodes CATMPARGSPLHF.

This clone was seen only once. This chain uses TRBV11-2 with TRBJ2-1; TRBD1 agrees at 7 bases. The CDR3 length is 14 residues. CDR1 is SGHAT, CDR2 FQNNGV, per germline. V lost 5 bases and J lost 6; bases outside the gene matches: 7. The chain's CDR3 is CASSTTQGVNEQFF. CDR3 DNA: TGTGCCAGCAGCACTACTCAGGGGGTCAATGAGCAGTTCTTC.

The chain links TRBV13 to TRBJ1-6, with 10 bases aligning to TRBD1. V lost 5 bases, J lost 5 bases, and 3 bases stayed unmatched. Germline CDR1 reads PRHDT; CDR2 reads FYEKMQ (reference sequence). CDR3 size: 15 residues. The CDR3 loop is CASSLGTGDNSPLHF. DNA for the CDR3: TGTGCCAGCAGCCTCGGGACAGGGGATAATTCACCCCTCCACTTT.

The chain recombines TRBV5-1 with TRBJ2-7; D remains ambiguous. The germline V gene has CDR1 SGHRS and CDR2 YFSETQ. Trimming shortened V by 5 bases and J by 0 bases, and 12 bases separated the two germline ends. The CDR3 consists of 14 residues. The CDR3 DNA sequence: TGCGCCAGCAGTTTCTTCAGTAGCTCCTACGAGCAGTACTTC. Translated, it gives CASSFFSSSYEQYF.

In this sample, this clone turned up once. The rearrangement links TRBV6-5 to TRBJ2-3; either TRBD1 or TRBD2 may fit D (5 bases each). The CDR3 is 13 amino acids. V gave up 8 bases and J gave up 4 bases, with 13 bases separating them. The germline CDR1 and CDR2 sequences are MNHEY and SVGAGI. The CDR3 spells CASLSGGSDTQYF. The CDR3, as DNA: TGTGCCAGCTTATCTGGGGGATCAGATACGCAGTATTTT.

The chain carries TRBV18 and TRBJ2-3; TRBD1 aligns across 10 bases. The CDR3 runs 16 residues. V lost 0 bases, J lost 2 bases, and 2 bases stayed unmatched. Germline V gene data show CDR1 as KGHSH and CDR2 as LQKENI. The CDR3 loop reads CASSPPGQGFTDTQYF. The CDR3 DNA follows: TGTGCCAGCTCACCACCGGGACAGGGGTTCACAGATACGCAGTATTTT.

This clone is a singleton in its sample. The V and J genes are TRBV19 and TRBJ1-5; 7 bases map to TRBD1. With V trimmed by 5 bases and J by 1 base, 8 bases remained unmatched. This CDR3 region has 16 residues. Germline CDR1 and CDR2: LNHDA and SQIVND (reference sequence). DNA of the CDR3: TGTGCCAGTAGTCCAGAGGACAGGCGAAGCAATCAGCCCCAGCATTTT. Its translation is CASSPEDRRSNQPQHF.

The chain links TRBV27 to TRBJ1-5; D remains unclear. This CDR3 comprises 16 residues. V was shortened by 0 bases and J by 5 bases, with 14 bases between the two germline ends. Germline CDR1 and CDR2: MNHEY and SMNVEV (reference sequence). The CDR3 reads CASSLSKDMRDQPQHF. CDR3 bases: TGTGCCAGCAGTTTATCAAAGGATATGCGAGATCAGCCCCAGCATTTT.

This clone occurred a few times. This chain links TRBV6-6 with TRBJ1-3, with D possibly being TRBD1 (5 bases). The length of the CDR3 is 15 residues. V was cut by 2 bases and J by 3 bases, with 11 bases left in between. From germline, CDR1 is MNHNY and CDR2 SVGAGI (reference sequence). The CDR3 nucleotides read TGTGCCAGCAGTTACCCCACCAGGGTTGGAAACACCATATATTTT. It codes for CASSYPTRVGNTIYF.

The CDR3 DNA sequence: TGTGCCAGTAGTATGCAAGGGGGAACTCTATACGAGCAGTACTTC. Protein sequence: CASSMQGGTLYEQYF. The chain couples TRBV19 to TRBJ2-7; possible D gene TRBD1, 6 bases. CDR1 is LNHDA, CDR2 SQIVND, per germline (reference sequence). CDR3 size: 15 residues. V lost 3 bases to trimming and J lost 4 bases, with 16 bases between them.